These 27 T cell receptor beta chains share one sample of origin, sequenced in a study of blood T cell repertoires in COVID-19. Some clones are missing from TCRdb's copy, which holds only in-frame ones; the method was immunoSEQ multiplex PCR. Found here are 200,000 to 300,000 clones, about 89% of them singletons; the top ten hold around 10%. Material: PBMCs or T cells enriched from blood (not recorded which). Source of these receptors: a man aged 35-49 years who had recovered from COVID-19.

V and J are TRBV5-1 and TRBJ1-1; TRBD1 might be the D (5 bases). CDR1 is SGHRS and CDR2 is YFSETQ in the germline V gene. This CDR3 comprises 11 residues. The V gene lost 4 bases and the J gene lost 7 bases, with 8 bases spanning the gap. The CDR3 protein is CASSRGIEAFF. In DNA form, the CDR3 reads TGCGCCAGCAGCAGGGGAATTGAAGCTTTCTTT.

The chain has TRBV6-2 or TRBV6-3 and TRBJ2-7, with 10 bases that match TRBD2. The germline gives CDR1 MNHEY, CDR2 SVGEGT. V shed 3 bases and J 3 bases; nucleotides not matched to a gene: 8. CDR3 length: 16 amino acids. The CDR3 region is CASSYHRLAGFYEQYF. The CDR3 nucleotides are TGTGCCAGCAGTTATCACCGACTAGCGGGTTTCTACGAGCAGTACTTC.

J is TRBJ1-3 and V is TRBV7-9; D not resolved. The CDR3 is 17 residues long. The germline V and J ends were trimmed by 3 bases and 2 bases, with 17 bases remaining between them. Germline V gives CDR1 SEHNR, CDR2 FQNEAQ (reference sequence). CDR3 in DNA: TGTGCCAGCAGCTTTGCAACAGAATTCTCCCCTGGAAACACCATATATTTT. It is translated as CASSFATEFSPGNTIYF.

This chain connects TRBV5-1 to TRBJ1-2, with 7 bases lining up with TRBD1. The CDR3 loop spans 15 amino acids. The germline gives CDR1 SGHRS, CDR2 YFSETQ. V lost 6 bases to trimming and J lost 4 bases; unmatched junction nucleotides: 12. CDR3 sequence (DNA): TGCGCCAGCAAAACAAACATGGACAGGATCTATGGCTACACCTTC. Encoded protein: CASKTNMDRIYGYTF.

This clone was counted a single time. Written as DNA, the CDR3 is TGTGCCAGTAGTATGATCCGGACAGGGGGGTTGGCCAAAAACATTCAGTACTTC. Its translation: CASSMIRTGGLAKNIQYF. The V call is TRBV19, the J call TRBJ2-4, with 10 bases that match TRBD1. CDR1 and CDR2 from the germline V gene are LNHDA and SQIVND (reference sequence). The CDR3 runs to 18 residues. With 3 bases clipped from V and 1 base from J, the junction kept 9 bases outside the gene matches.

The CDR3 DNA reads TGTGCCAGCAGTGTAGGGCAGGGGGCCTACAATGAGCAGTTCTTC. Its protein product is CASSVGQGAYNEQFF. This rearrangement joins TRBV2 to TRBJ2-1, with TRBD1 matching over 7 bases. Per the germline V gene, CDR1 is SNHLY and CDR2 is FYNNEI. The CDR3 is 15 amino acids. J gave up 2 bases and V 4 bases, and 5 bases lay outside the gene matches.

The V gene is TRBV7-6, the J gene TRBJ2-7; 8 bases fit TRBD1. J gave up 0 bases and V 4 bases, and 14 bases lay outside the gene matches. The germline gives CDR1 SGHVS, CDR2 FNYEAQ. CDR3 length: 18 amino acids. As DNA, the CDR3 is TGTGCCAGCAGCTGGGGTTCTGACTCAGGGGGCTTCTCCTACGAGCAGTACTTC. Amino acids: CASSWGSDSGGFSYEQYF.

CDR3 sequence: CASSKSSPNTEAFF. The CDR3 region has the DNA TGTGCCAGCAGTAAAAGTAGCCCGAACACTGAAGCTTTCTTT. The V gene is TRBV5-4, the J gene TRBJ1-1, with D unresolved. Trimming shortened V by 5 bases and J by 1 base, and 12 bases separated the two germline ends. Germline V gene lookup returns CDR1 SGHNT and CDR2 YYREEE (reference sequence). This CDR3 is built from 14 residues.

The CDR3 reads CASSIRRTQNTGELFF. In DNA form, the CDR3 reads TGTGCCAGTAGTATTAGACGGACTCAAAACACCGGGGAGCTGTTTTTT. This sequence joins TRBV19 and TRBJ2-2, with TRBD2 as a possible D gene (5 bases). The germline V gene encodes CDR1 LNHDA and CDR2 SQIVND (reference sequence). CDR3 length: 16 residues. Between the trimmed V and J ends, which lost 3 bases and 2 bases, there was a span of 13 bases.

A single count supports this clone. J is TRBJ2-1 and V is TRBV5-1, with a possible D match to TRBD1 (7 bases). Trimming took off 3 bases at V and 6 bases at J, with 19 bases between the two ends. Germline V gene lookup returns CDR1 SGHRS and CDR2 YFSETQ. The CDR3 length is 16 residues. The CDR3 DNA sequence: TGCGCCAGCAGCTCCGGCGGGACAGACGCCCTCAATGAGCAGTTCTTC. Translated, it gives CASSSGGTDALNEQFF.

V usage is TRBV18 and J usage is TRBJ1-3, with D unresolved. The CDR3 consists of 12 residues. The germline CDR1 and CDR2 sequences are KGHSH and LQKENI. Trimming left V 6 bases short and J 6 bases short, with 9 bases between. The CDR3 DNA reads TGTGCCAGCTCCTCCGAGAAAAACACCATATATTTT. It yields the protein CASSSEKNTIYF.

V and J are TRBV5-4 and TRBJ2-1; 13 bases align to TRBD2. The CDR3 totals 16 residues. The junction had 5 bases not matched to a gene; V was cut back by 5 bases and J by 3 bases. CDR1 SGHNT and CDR2 YYREEE come from the germline V gene (reference sequence). CDR3 amino acids: CASSIGTSGNYNEQFF. DNA of the CDR3: TGTGCCAGCAGTATTGGGACTAGCGGGAACTACAATGAGCAGTTCTTC.

This clone has only one observation. The chain recombines TRBV5-8 with TRBJ1-2; 7 bases are shared with TRBD1. The V and J ends lost 0 bases and 4 bases, in that order; junction bases with no gene match: 6. This CDR3 is built from 15 residues. Germline CDR1 reads SGHTS; CDR2 reads YDEGEE. The CDR3 DNA is TGTGCCAGCAGCTTGGAACAGGGGCTCGGCTATGGCTACACCTTC. Protein: CASSLEQGLGYGYTF.

V usage is TRBV5-1 and J usage is TRBJ2-2; 9 positions agree with TRBD1. Germline CDR1 reads SGHRS; CDR2 reads YFSETQ. This CDR3 has 16 amino acids. J gave up 4 bases and V 4 bases, and 8 bases lay outside the gene matches. The CDR3 reads CASSLRTGDSTGELFF. CDR3 in DNA: TGCGCCAGCAGCCTACGGACAGGGGACTCCACCGGGGAGCTGTTTTTT.

The V gene is TRBV11-2, the J gene TRBJ2-3, with D maybe TRBD1 (5 bases). The V end was cut by 0 bases, the J end by 0 bases, with 10 bases between. The germline V gene has CDR1 SGHAT and CDR2 FQNNGV. This CDR3 has 16 residues. The CDR3 region is CASSLETVISTDTQYF. The DNA for the CDR3 is TGTGCCAGCAGCTTAGAGACAGTAATTAGCACAGATACGCAGTATTTT.

The V gene is TRBV27, the J gene TRBJ1-1; D unclear. CDR3 size: 14 residues. Germline V lookup: CDR1 MNHEY, CDR2 SMNVEV (reference sequence). Trimming took off 8 bases at V and 1 base at J, with 14 bases between the two ends. The CDR3 loop reads CASHSFARNTEAFF. The CDR3 DNA is TGTGCCAGCCATAGTTTTGCAAGGAACACTGAAGCTTTCTTT.

The chain carries TRBV2 and TRBJ1-2; D is ambiguous. CDR1 is SNHLY and CDR2 is FYNNEI in the germline V gene. The CDR3 is 13 residues long. V gave up 7 bases and J gave up 3 bases, with 12 bases separating them. CDR3 nucleotide sequence: TGTGCCAGCAAGGTTTCCGGGGACTATGGCTACACCTTC. It codes for CASKVSGDYGYTF. Supplemented by reference TRBV2 and TRBJ1-2, the full variable domain reads EPEVTQTPSHQVTQMGQEVILRCVPISNHLYFYWYRQILGQKVEFLVSFYNNEISEKSEIFDDQFSVERPDGSNFTLKIRSTKLEDSAMYFCASKVSGDYGYTFGSGTRLTVV.

This rearrangement joins TRBV5-1 to TRBJ2-5; D is ambiguous. Germline V gene sequence: CDR1 SGHRS, CDR2 YFSETQ. The CDR3 covers 13 residues. Trimming stripped 0 bases from V and 4 bases from J, with 7 bases between. This CDR3 is CASSLDHRETQYF. Written as DNA, the CDR3 is TGCGCCAGCAGCTTGGATCACAGAGAGACCCAGTACTTC.

V usage is TRBV11-2 and J usage is TRBJ2-2; D ambiguous. Germline V lookup: CDR1 SGHAT, CDR2 FQNNGV. The CDR3 totals 14 residues. V was shortened by 5 bases and J by 3 bases, with 10 bases between the two germline ends. CDR3 DNA sequence: TGTGCCAGCAGCGTATCTAGTCACACCGGGGAGCTGTTTTTT. The encoded protein is CASSVSSHTGELFF.

DNA of the CDR3: TGCAGCGTTGCGACTAGCGTAAGGGACACAGATACGCAGTATTTT. It is translated as CSVATSVRDTDTQYF. The chain uses TRBV29-1 and TRBJ2-3, with 8 bases lining up with TRBD2. CDR3 length: 15 amino acids. Germline-derived CDR1 and CDR2 are SQVTM and ANQGSEA. V lost 4 bases to trimming and J lost 2 bases; unmatched junction nucleotides: 8.

This rearrangement joins TRBV7-2 to TRBJ2-2; TRBD2 aligns across 7 bases. The CDR3 is made up of 13 amino acids. Germline CDR1 reads SGHTA; CDR2 reads FQGNSA. The V gene end was trimmed by 8 bases and the J gene end by 5 bases; junction bases not matched to a gene: 5. Here the CDR3 reads CASGRERTGELFF. As DNA, the CDR3 is TGTGCCAGCGGGCGGGAGCGGACCGGGGAGCTGTTTTTT.

The table lists this clone with a count of one. CDR3 region: CASSTRDSGKMGPLHF. The CDR3 nucleotides are TGTGCCAGTAGTACCCGGGACAGTGGAAAAATGGGACCCCTCCACTTT. The chain uses TRBV19 and TRBJ1-6, with TRBD1 matching 7 bases. The CDR3 runs 16 residues. V trimming: 4 bases; J trimming: 12 bases; junction bases outside the gene matches: 15. Germline CDR1 and CDR2: LNHDA and SQIVND (reference sequence).

The rearrangement joins TRBV7-2 to TRBJ2-7; 9 nucleotides align to TRBD1. The V and J ends lost 5 bases and 3 bases, in that order; junction bases with no gene match: 11. Germline CDR1 is SGHTA and CDR2 is FQGNSA. The CDR3 has 16 residues. Written as DNA, the CDR3 is TGTGCCAGCAGCCCCCGGCCCTGGGACAGGGTCTACGAGCAGTACTTC. This gives the protein CASSPRPWDRVYEQYF.

The genes are TRBV11-2 and TRBJ2-1, with 8 bases matching TRBD2. CDR1 is SGHAT and CDR2 is FQNNGV in the germline V gene. V was pared by 0 bases and J by 2 bases, with 0 bases of the junction left unmatched. This CDR3 has 15 amino acids. CDR3 DNA: TGTGCCAGCAGCTTAGAGGGACTAGCCTACAATGAGCAGTTCTTC. It specifies CASSLEGLAYNEQFF.

This clone has a single count. V usage is TRBV5-1 and J usage is TRBJ2-1; the match to TRBD2 covers 10 bases. In germline, CDR1 is SGHRS, CDR2 YFSETQ. The J segment lost 8 bases and the V segment lost 9 bases, leaving 11 bases of the junction unmatched. This CDR3 has 14 residues. CDR3 region: CANWASGSSYEQFF. Written as DNA, the CDR3 is TGCGCCAACTGGGCTAGCGGGAGTAGCTATGAGCAGTTCTTC.

The chain employs TRBV5-1 and TRBJ1-1; 8 bases agree with TRBD1. With 0 bases clipped from V and 4 bases from J, the junction kept 11 bases outside the gene matches. This CDR3 has 17 amino acids. Per the germline V gene, CDR1 is SGHRS and CDR2 is YFSETQ. This CDR3 reads CASSLGAGGRAGTEAFF. CDR3 bases: TGCGCCAGCAGCTTGGGGGCAGGGGGCAGAGCCGGCACTGAAGCTTTCTTT.

The rearrangement joins TRBV10-3 to TRBJ2-5; D is possibly TRBD2 (6 bases). The CDR3 is 12 residues long. The germline CDR1 and CDR2 sequences are ENHRY and SYGVKD. Trimming stripped 8 bases from V and 1 base from J, with 8 bases between. CDR3 residues: CAIGGTQETQYF. The DNA for the CDR3 is TGTGCCATCGGAGGGACCCAAGAGACCCAGTACTTC.